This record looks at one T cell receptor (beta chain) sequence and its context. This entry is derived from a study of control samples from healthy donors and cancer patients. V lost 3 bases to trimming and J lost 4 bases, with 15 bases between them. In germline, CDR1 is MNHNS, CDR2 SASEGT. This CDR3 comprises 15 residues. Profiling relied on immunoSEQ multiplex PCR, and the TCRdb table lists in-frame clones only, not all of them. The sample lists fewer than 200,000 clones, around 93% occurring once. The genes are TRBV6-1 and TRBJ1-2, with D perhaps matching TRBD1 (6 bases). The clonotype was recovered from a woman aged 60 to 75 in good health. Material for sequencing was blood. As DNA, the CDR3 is TGTGCCAGCAGTGAGAACAGGGATGGGAGCTATGGCTACACCTTC. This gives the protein CASSENRDGSYGYTF.